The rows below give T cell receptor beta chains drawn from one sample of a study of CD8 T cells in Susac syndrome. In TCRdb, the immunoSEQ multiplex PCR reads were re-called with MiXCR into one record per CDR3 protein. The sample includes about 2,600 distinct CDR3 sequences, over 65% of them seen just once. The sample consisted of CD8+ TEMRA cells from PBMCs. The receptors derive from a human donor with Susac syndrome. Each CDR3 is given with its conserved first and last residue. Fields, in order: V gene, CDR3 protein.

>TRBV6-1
CASSELAGGDTQYF
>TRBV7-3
CASSQKGDLGETQYF
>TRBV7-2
CASSLLGGTGSLDTQYF
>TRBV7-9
CASTSWSSYEQYF
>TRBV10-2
CASLGTGGTETQYF
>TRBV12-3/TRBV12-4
CASSLNQYEQYF
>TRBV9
CASSTRDRFEQFF
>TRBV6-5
CASSYSWAEETQYF
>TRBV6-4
CASSEGAGTGELFF
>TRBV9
CASSVTGFSDEQYF
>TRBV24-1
CATSDGTSTYEQYF
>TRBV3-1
CASSQGGGEQFF
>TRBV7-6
CASSLDPPTESSYEQYF
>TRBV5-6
CASFSEGGLYNEQFF
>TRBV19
CATTPTGLDQPQHF
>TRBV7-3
CASSLERGALNQPQHF
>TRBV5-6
CASSLALSWGQETQYF
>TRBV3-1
CASSQGTGDQETQYF
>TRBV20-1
CSARELAETGTDTQYF
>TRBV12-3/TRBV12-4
CASSSSLGSTDTQYF
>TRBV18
CASSPTDILYEQYF
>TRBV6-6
CASSSTSGGASEQYF
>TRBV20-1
CSAQDGRTTEAFF
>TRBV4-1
CASSLWGGSEQFF
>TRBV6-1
CASSEGTGNSPLHF
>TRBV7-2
CASSLGDLNYGYTF
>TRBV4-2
CASSQSLTEDNYGYTF
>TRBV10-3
CAISESPTRRETQYF
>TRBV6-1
CASSEEGDLDNEQFF
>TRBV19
CASSIGTTYEQYF
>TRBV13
CASSLPGSWSSGEAFF
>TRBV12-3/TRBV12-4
CTSSLEYWIDTQYF
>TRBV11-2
CASSLPPSEELFF
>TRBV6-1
CASSEVRGQGTDTQYF
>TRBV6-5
CASKEEQGGNTEAFF
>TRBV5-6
CASSVVGGWYQETQYF
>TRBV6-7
CASSYSKGYEQYF
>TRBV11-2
CASSLDDKEGAFGLDEQYF
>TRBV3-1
CASSHTPGVMRETQYF
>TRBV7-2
CASSPLLAELSYEQYF